This T cell receptor (beta chain) is from a study of blood T cells in healthy people across ages. Isolation recovered at least 7 million PBMCs from every sample. Through a sample-barcoded 5' primer and a J-beta primer mix, a second PCR was run for roughly 7 to 12 cycles. TCRdb reprocessed the 5' RACE reads via MiXCR and lists one record per CDR3 protein. The table records some 920,000 distinct CDR3 sequences, 51% of them present only once. This clonotype was detected a few times. V lost 7 bases and J 3 bases, leaving 11 bases between the germline ends. The CDR3 runs to 13 residues. Germline assignment: CDR1 MGHDK and CDR2 SYGVNS.

This TCR derives from a woman aged 60-70 years in good health. Sample: blood. The chain links TRBV25-1 to TRBJ2-3, with D hard to call. The DNA of the CDR3 is TGTGCCAGCATGAGTTCGATTACAGATACGCAGTATTTT. This codes for CASMSSITDTQYF.